This record looks at one T cell receptor (beta chain) sequence and its context. V was pared by 2 bases and J by 6 bases, with 8 bases of the junction left unmatched. Germline values: CDR1 PRHDT, CDR2 FYEKMQ (reference sequence). There are 15 residues in the CDR3. This entry is derived from a study of blood T cell repertoires in COVID-19. Study background: Researchers got acute and convalescent COVID-19 samples from the United States, Italy and Spain.

Per the authors' pipeline: Estimates of nucleated cell counts were drawn from the amplification of reference gene primers. Assay: immunoSEQ multiplex PCR; the TCRdb copy retains only in-frame clones and omits some. V, J and clone size were drawn from that table, and D and trimming were deduced from the DNA. The sample has some 110,000 clones, roughly nine tenths seen once. Sample: peripheral blood. The TCR was taken from a man in his 70s who had recovered from COVID-19. J is TRBJ1-2 and V is TRBV13; 8 bases agree with TRBD1. This CDR3 is CASSLQGAGPNGYTF. In DNA form, the CDR3 reads TGTGCCAGCAGCTTACAGGGGGCAGGTCCCAATGGCTACACCTTC.